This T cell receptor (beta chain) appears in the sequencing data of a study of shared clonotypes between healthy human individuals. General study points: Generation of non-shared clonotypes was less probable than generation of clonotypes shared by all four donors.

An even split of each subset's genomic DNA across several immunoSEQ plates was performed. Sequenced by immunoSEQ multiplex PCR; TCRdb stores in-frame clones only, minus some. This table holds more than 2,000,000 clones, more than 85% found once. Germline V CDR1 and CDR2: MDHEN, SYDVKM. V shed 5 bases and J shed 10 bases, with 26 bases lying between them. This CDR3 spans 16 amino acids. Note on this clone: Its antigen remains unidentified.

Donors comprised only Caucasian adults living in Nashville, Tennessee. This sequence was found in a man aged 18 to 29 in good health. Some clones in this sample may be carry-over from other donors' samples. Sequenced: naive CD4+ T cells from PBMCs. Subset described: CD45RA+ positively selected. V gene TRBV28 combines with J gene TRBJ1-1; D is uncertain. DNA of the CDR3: TGTGCCAGCAGTCGTTCGGGCCTCTCACCCCTTAGCGGAGCTTTCTTT. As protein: CASSRSGLSPLSGAFF.